This T cell receptor (beta chain) derives from a study of T cell responses to AZD1222 COVID-19 vaccine. For the study at large: Analysis merged second doses at about 4 or about 12 weeks.

The CDR3 runs 16 residues. Per the germline V gene, CDR1 is LNHDA and CDR2 is SQIVND (reference sequence). Germline trimming cut 6 bases from V and 0 bases from J; bases unmatched to any gene: 7. Here immunoSEQ multiplex PCR was the method, and the copy in TCRdb shows in-frame clones only, minus some. The sample yields approximately 110,000 clones, over 75% seen once. Notes on the study in general: The donors showed a predominance of white British ancestry and of females, with possible underestimation of clonal diversity. Recipients of two AZD1222 doses showed rising Spike-specific TCR breadth and depth. Unmutated regions of variants are reportedly targeted by nearly half of spike-specific TCRs.

Comment on this clone: Its specificity is unknown.

The clonotype was recovered from an adult in good health. The chain joins TRBV19 to TRBJ2-5; 10 nucleotides line up with TRBD2. This material consisted of peripheral blood, taken on day 0 of AZD1222 vaccination. CDR3 in amino acids: CASSPLSGGYQETQYF. DNA of the CDR3: TGTGCCAGTAGCCCACTTAGCGGGGGGTACCAAGAGACCCAGTACTTC.